This T cell receptor (beta chain) appears in the sequencing data of a study of T-cell memory formation after mild COVID-19 (dated by TCRdb to the early 2020s). Looking at the study overall: TCR sequence clusters from the two donors were found to be largely donor specific. In a couple of donors, T-cell clones that expanded and contracted after mild COVID-19 were followed by sequencing TCRalpha and TCRbeta repertoires longitudinally. Two young, previously healthy adult volunteers made up the cohort, one male and one female. What the study reported, not specific to this receptor: The study covered only two mild cases, and larger cohorts including severe cases with pre-infection samples were considered necessary. Some responding clones were found in pre-infection memory, which suggests that pre-existing cross-reactive memory T cells took part in the SARS-CoV-2 response. The second-wave clones that peaked on day 37 were not confirmed to be SARS-CoV-2 specific. Clones contracting from day 15 to 85 had balanced CD4/CD8 phenotypes, while a second wave expanding from day 15 to 37 was biased towards CD4+. Contracting CD4+ clones appeared mostly in the CM and EM memory subsets, whereas CD8+ clones were enriched in EMRA.

V was cut back by 5 bases and J by 6 bases, leaving a gap of 7 bases between them. The CDR3 starts with the cysteine, ends with the phenylalanine, and has 11 residues. Only the CDR3 region is kept as DNA, spanning 33 bases read in frame from base 1. PBMCs were isolated by Ficoll-Paque density gradient centrifugation. This clonotype was seen more than once but under ten times. Its antigen is currently not known. This may be a read error, as it is one base from a much larger clone. For sequencing, an Illumina NovaSeq 6000 was employed. TCRalpha and TCRbeta cDNA libraries were built by 5'RACE with constant-segment primers, adding sample barcodes and unique molecular identifiers. RNA was extracted from every sample with Trizol reagent. The libraries were amplified in two PCR steps, and the second step added a second sample barcode and Illumina TruSeq adapters. Sequencing of libraries was performed on an Illumina NovaSeq with 2 x 150 bp paired-end reads. As for the authors' bioinformatics: With migec v1.2.7, reads were demultiplexed and then collapsed into UMI-guided consensus sequences. Using mixcr v2.1.11, UMI consensuses were aligned to TRA and TRB V and J templates and then assembled into clonotypes. A clonotype was counted as expanded or contracted only if both edgeR and NoisET called the change significant, with noise models trained on biological replicates. edgeR calls used a false discovery rate-adjusted p below 0.01 and a log2 fold-change threshold of 1. As an exploratory analysis of dynamics, max-normalized trajectories of the 1000 most abundant clonotypes were examined by PCA with hierarchical clustering. Separately sequenced CD4+ and CD8+ repertoires were used to assign the CD4 or CD8 phenotype of responding clones. TCRdb's own reprocessing of the public reads used fastp at Q25 and MiXCR and kept productive beta chains. Rows merge per CDR3 protein into single entries with the most common DNA and genes. TCRdb, not the authors, supplied the V and J calls. A total of 450,000 to 700,000 distinct CDR3 sequences appear in this sample, more than 15% of them only once. About 11% of the sample lies in the top ten.

This receptor chain uses TRBV12-3 or TRBV12-4 and TRBJ1-1; perhaps TRBD1 is the D gene, with 5 bases matching. The sample consisted of PBMCs or a T cell subset sorted from them (not recorded which). This TCR derives from an adult woman who had mild COVID-19 (a few samples of this study predate the infection). The sample titles of this study are shuffled in the database, so cell type and time point are left out; the donor was told from shared clones. The nucleotide sequence is TGTGCCAGCAGTCAGACAGCTGAAGCTTTCTTT. The translation is CASSQTAEAFF.